The sequence of this T cell receptor beta chain was determined in a study of OX40 agonist ivuxolimab in advanced cancers. General study points: Certain nonresponding patients likewise had low normalized T-cell clonal expansion.

Germline V lookup: CDR1 SGDLS, CDR2 YYNGEE. The length of the CDR3 is 17 residues. J gave up 0 bases and V 0 bases, and 6 bases lay outside the gene matches. The assay was immunoSEQ multiplex PCR, and TCRdb's table has in-frame clones only and misses some. The table includes some 80,000 clones, 90% to 95% detected once. On this clone itself: Its specificity is not known.

Source: CD4+ or CD8+ T cells sorted from blood, taken in a trial of the OX40 agonist ivuxolimab. This clonotype was obtained from an adult with an advanced solid tumor such as melanoma, head and neck, liver or kidney cancer. This chain connects TRBV9 to TRBJ2-4, with TRBD1 identical over 7 bases. The CDR3 bases are TGTGCCAGCAGCGTAGAGGGGGCGCACCTAGCCAAAAACATTCAGTACTTC. Its protein is CASSVEGAHLAKNIQYF.